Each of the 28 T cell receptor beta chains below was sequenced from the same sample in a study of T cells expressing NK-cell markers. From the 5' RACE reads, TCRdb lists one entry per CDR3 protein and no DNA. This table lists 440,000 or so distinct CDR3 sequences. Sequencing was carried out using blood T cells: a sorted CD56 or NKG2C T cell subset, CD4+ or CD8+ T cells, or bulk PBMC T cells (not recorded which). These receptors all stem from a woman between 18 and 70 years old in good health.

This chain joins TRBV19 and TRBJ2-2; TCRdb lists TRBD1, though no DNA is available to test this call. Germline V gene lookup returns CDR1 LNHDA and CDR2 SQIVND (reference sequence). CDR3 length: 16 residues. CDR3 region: CASSRTGAMNTGELFF.

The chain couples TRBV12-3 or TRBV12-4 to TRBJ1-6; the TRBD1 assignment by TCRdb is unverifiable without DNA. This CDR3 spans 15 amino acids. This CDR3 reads CASSYPGPNNSPLHF.

The chain's CDR3 is CASLSGRVHNEQFF. The chain has TRBV28 and TRBJ2-1; the TCRdb D gene call, TRBD2, has no DNA to confirm it. The V gene's germline CDR1 is MDHEN and CDR2 SYDVKM. This CDR3 is built from 14 residues.

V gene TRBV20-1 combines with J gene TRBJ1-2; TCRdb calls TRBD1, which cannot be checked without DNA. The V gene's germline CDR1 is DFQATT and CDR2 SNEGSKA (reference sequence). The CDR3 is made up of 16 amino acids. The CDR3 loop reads CSARADRGLANYGYTF.

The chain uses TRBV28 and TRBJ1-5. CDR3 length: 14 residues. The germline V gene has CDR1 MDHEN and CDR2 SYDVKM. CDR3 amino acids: CASSYRLNNQPQHF.

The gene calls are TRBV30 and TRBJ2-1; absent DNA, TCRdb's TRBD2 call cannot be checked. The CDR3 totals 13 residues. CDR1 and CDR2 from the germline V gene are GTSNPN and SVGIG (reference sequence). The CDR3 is CAWSAGRGSEQFF.

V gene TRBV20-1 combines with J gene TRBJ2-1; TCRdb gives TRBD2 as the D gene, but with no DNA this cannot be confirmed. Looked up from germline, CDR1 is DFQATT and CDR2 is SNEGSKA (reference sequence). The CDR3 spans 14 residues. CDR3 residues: CSAHLTGFDNEQFF.

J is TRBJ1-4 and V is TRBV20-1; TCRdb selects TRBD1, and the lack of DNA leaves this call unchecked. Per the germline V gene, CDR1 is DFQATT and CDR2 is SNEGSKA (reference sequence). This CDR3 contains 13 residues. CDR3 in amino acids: CSTREATNEKLFF.

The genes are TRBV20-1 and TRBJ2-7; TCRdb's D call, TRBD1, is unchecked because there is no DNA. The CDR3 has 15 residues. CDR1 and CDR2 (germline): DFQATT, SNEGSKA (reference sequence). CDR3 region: CSARDGRELTYEQYF.

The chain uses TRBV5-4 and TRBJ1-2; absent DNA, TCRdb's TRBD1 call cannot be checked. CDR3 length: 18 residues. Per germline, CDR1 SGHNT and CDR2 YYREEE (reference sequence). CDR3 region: CASSPWRGLSGANYGYTF.

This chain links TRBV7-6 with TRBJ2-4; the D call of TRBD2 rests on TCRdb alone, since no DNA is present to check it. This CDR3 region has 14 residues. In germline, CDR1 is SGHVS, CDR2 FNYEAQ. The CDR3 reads CASSPGLGQNIQYF.

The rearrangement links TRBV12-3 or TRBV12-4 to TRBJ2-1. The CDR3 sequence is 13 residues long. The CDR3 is CASSNPVSNEQFF.

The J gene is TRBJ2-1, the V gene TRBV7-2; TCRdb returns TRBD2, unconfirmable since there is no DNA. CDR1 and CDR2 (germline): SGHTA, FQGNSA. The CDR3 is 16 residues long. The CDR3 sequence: CASSLPGLAGVVEQFF.

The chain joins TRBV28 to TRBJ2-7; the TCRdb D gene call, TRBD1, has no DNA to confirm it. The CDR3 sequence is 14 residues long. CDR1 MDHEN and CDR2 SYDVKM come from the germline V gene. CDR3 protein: CASSWRGVSYEQYF.

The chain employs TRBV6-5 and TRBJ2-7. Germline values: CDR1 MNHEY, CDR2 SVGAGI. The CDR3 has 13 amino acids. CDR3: CASSYRSDHEQYF.

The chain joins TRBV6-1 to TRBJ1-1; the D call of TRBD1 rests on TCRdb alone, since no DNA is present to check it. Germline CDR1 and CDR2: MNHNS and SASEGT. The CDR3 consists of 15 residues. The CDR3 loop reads CASRITGQMNTEAFF.

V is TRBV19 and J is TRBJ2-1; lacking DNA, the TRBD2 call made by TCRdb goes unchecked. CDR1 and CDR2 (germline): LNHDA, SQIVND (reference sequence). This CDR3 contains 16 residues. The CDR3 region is CASSMEAGALGDEQFF. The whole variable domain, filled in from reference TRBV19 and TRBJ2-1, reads DGGITQSPKYLFRKEGQNVTLSCEQNLNHDAMYWYRQDPGQGLRLIYYSQIVNDFQKGDIAEGYSVSREKKESFPLTVTSAQKNPTAFYLCASSMEAGALGDEQFFGPGTRLTVL.

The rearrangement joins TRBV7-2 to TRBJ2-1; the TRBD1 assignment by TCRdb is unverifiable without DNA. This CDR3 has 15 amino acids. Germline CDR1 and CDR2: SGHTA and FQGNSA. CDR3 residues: CASSLGATGDNEQFF. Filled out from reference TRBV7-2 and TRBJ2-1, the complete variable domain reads GAGVSQSPSNKVTEKGKDVELRCDPISGHTALYWYRQSLGQGLEFLIYFQGNSAPDKSGLPSDRFSAERTGGSVSTLTIQRTQQEDSAVYLCASSLGATGDNEQFFGPGTRLTVL.

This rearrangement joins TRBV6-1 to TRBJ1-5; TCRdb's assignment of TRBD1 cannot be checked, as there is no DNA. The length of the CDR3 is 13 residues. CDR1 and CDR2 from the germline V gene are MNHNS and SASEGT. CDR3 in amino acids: CASSRGGREPQHF.

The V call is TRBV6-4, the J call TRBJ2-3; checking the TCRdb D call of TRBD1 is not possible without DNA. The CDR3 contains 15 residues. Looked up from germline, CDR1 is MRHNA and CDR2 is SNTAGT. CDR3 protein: CASSARDRDTDTQYF.

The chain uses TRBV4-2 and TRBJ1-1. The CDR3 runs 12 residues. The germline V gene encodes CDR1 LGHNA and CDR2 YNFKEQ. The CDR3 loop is CASSQGNTEAFF.

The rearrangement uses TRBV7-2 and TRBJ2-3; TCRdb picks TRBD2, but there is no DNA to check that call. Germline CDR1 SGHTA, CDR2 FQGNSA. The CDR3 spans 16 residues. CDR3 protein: CASSLAAGGLPDTQYF.

CDR3 sequence: CASSLVPINTEAFF. The V call is TRBV11-1, the J call TRBJ1-1. The CDR3 covers 14 residues. CDR1 and CDR2 from the germline V gene are SGHAT and FQDESV (reference sequence). Drawing the rest from reference TRBV11-1 and TRBJ1-1, the complete variable domain is EAEVAQSPRYKITEKSQAVAFWCDPISGHATLYWYRQILGQGPELLVQFQDESVVDDSQLPKDRFSAERLKGVDSTLKIQPAELGDSAMYLCASSLVPINTEAFFGQGTRLTVV.

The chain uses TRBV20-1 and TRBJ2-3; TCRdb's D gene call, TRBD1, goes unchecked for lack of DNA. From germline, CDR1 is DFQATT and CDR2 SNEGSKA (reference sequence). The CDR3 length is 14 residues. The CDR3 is CSLRVGGRADTQYF.

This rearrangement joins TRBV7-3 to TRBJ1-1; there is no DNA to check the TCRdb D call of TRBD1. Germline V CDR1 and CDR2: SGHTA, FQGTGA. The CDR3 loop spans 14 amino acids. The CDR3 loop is CASSLRGGDTEAFF.

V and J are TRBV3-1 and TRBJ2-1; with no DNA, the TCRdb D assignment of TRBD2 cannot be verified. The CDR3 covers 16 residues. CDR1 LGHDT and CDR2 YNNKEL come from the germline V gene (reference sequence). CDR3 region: CASSPYKTSGANEQFF.

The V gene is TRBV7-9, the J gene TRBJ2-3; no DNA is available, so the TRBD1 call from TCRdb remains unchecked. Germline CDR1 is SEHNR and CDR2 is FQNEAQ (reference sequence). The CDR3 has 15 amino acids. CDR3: CASSLFRDRPDTQYF. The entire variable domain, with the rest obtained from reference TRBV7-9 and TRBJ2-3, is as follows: DTGVSQNPRHKITKRGQNVTFRCDPISEHNRLYWYRQTLGQGPEFLTYFQNEAQLEKSRLLSDRFSAERPKGSFSTLEIQRTEQGDSAMYLCASSLFRDRPDTQYFGPGTRLTVL.

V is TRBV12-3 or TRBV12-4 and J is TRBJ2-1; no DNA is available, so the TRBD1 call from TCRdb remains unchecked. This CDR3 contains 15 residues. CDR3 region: CASTHGEGAYNEQFF.